The next 14 T cell receptor beta chains were all read from a single sample in a study of response to subunit inactivated influenza vaccine (dated by TCRdb to the late 2010s). The method behind the library was RT-PCR. For sequencing, an Illumina HiSeq 2500 was employed. The public reads were run again by TCRdb, first through fastp at Q25 and then through MiXCR, and only productive beta chains were kept. A single entry per CDR3 protein holds the most common genes and DNA from its merged rows. The sample table lists about 300,000 distinct CDR3 sequences, 22% of them with a count of one. The ten most abundant clones make up over 9% of the sample. The sequencing here drew on PBMCs from blood, taken less than 22 months after vaccination. The source is a man between 50 and 75 years old who received an inactivated influenza vaccine. Donor details come from another sample of the same person, matched by shared clones.

At least ten counts were recorded for this clonotype. This chain links TRBV4-2 with TRBJ2-1, with TRBD2 matching 8 bases. The germline gives CDR1 LGHNA, CDR2 YNFKEQ. The CDR3 covers 17 residues. Trimming took 1 base from V and 5 from J; bases not matched to a gene: 10. The CDR3 sequence: CASSQVGAGVLNNEQFF. The CDR3 nucleotides read TGTGCCAGCAGCCAAGTAGGAGCGGGAGTTTTGAACAATGAGCAGTTCTTC.

V usage is TRBV7-2 and J usage is TRBJ1-2; 7 positions agree with TRBD1. V lost 3 bases and J lost 2; bases outside the gene matches: 3. This CDR3 contains 14 residues. Germline loops: CDR1 SGHTA, CDR2 FQGNSA. CDR3 bases: TGTGCCAGCAGCTTCACAGGGGTAAACTATGGCTACACCTTC. Its protein product is CASSFTGVNYGYTF. Filled out from reference TRBV7-2 and TRBJ1-2, the complete variable domain reads GAGVSQSPSNKVTEKGKDVELRCDPISGHTALYWYRQSLGQGLEFLIYFQGNSAPDKSGLPSDRFSAERTGGSVSTLTIQRTQQEDSAVYLCASSFTGVNYGYTFGSGTRLTVV.

This clonotype was counted a few times. CDR3 amino acids: CSARGQGTLYGYTF. The CDR3 DNA sequence: TGCAGTGCTAGAGGCCAGGGCACCCTATATGGCTACACCTTC. This chain connects TRBV20-1 to TRBJ1-2; D possibly corresponds to TRBD1 (5 bases). The CDR3 is 14 residues long. Germline CDR1 DFQATT, CDR2 SNEGSKA (reference sequence). V lost 1 base, J lost 5 bases, and 14 bases lay in between.

This clonotype was seen a handful of times. The chain is built from TRBV5-1 and TRBJ2-7, with a possible D match to TRBD1 (6 bases). The length of the CDR3 is 15 residues. Germline V CDR1 and CDR2: SGHRS, YFSETQ. Trimming took 1 base from V and 0 from J, leaving 11 bases between them. The CDR3 spells CASSLSADSSYEQYF. CDR3 DNA: TGCGCCAGCAGCTTGTCGGCGGACAGCTCCTACGAGCAGTACTTC.

This clonotype was observed a handful of times. This sequence joins TRBV4-1 and TRBJ1-1; D ambiguous. This CDR3 has 15 residues. Germline V gene lookup returns CDR1 MGHRA and CDR2 YSYEKL. V lost 3 bases and J lost 1, with 12 bases in between. DNA of the CDR3: TGCGCCAGCAGCCAGACTACAGTGAGGAACACTGAAGCTTTCTTT. As protein: CASSQTTVRNTEAFF.

This clonotype was counted ten times or more. J is TRBJ1-2 and V is TRBV29-1; 7 positions agree with TRBD1. The CDR3 is made up of 12 amino acids. In germline, CDR1 is SQVTM, CDR2 ANQGSEA. With V trimmed by 3 bases and J by 7 bases, 5 bases remained unmatched. For the CDR3, the DNA is TGCAGCGTTGACGCGACAGGGTCTGGCTACACCTTC. Translating gives CSVDATGSGYTF.

The chain links TRBV28 to TRBJ2-5, with a tentative D call TRBD1 (6 bases). This CDR3 contains 14 residues. V lost 5 bases and J 5 bases, leaving 15 bases between the germline ends. In germline, CDR1 is MDHEN, CDR2 SYDVKM. DNA of the CDR3: TGTGCCAGCAGTCCAGTTTCCCAGGGGGAGACCCAGTACTTC. Translation: CASSPVSQGETQYF.

The chain uses TRBV12-3 or TRBV12-4 and TRBJ1-6; no reliable D call. The CDR3 is 13 amino acids. V was trimmed by 5 bases and J by 8 bases, leaving 10 bases between them. CDR3 loop: CASSPQRHSPLHF. DNA of the CDR3: TGTGCCAGCAGTCCACAGAGACATTCACCCCTCCACTTT.

The gene calls are TRBV29-1 and TRBJ2-7, with 7 bases matching TRBD1. Germline trimming cut 6 bases from V and 0 bases from J; bases unmatched to any gene: 8. The CDR3 contains 14 residues. Per germline, CDR1 SQVTM and CDR2 ANQGSEA. The CDR3 sequence is CSVRTGALSYEQYF. The CDR3 region has the DNA TGCAGCGTCAGGACAGGCGCCCTCTCCTACGAGCAGTACTTC.

This clonotype was detected a few times. This rearrangement joins TRBV20-1 to TRBJ1-6, with D possibly matching TRBD1 (6 bases). The germline V and J ends were trimmed by 1 base and 8 bases, with 12 bases remaining between them. The CDR3 is made up of 14 amino acids. Germline V gene data show CDR1 as DFQATT and CDR2 as SNEGSKA (reference sequence). CDR3 bases: TGCAGTGCTAGAGCGGCAGGGGTAGATTCACCCCTCCACTTT. This sequence encodes CSARAAGVDSPLHF.

This chain connects TRBV5-1 to TRBJ1-1, with 7 bases matching TRBD1. V trimming: 0 bases; J trimming: 0 bases; junction bases outside the gene matches: 5. The CDR3 consists of 16 residues. Germline values: CDR1 SGHRS, CDR2 YFSETQ. DNA for the CDR3: TGCGCCAGCAGCTTGGAGGGGGCCTGGGTGAACACTGAAGCTTTCTTT. As protein: CASSLEGAWVNTEAFF. Looking up the rest from reference TRBV5-1 and TRBJ1-1 gives the full variable domain: KAGVTQTPRYLIKTRGQQVTLSCSPISGHRSVSWYQQTPGQGLQFLFEYFSETQRNKGNFPGRFSGRQFSNSRSEMNVSTLELGDSALYLCASSLEGAWVNTEAFFGQGTRLTVV.

As for this clonotype: A junction end diverges from the germline sequence, so it may reflect a read error. This rearrangement joins TRBV12-3 or TRBV12-4 to TRBJ1-5; possibly TRBD1 for D (5 bases). The CDR3 totals 14 residues. The CDR3 bases are TGTGCCAGCAGTTTTAGGGGTCGCAATCAGACCCAGCATTTT. It translates to CASSFRGRNQTQHF.

The chain is built from TRBV29-1 and TRBJ1-1; possible D gene TRBD1, 6 bases. The CDR3 has 13 residues. V shed 3 bases and J shed 4 bases, with 12 bases lying between them. Germline V gene lookup returns CDR1 SQVTM and CDR2 ANQGSEA. As DNA, the CDR3 is TGCAGCGTTGATAGAACAGGGAGCACTGAAGCTTTCTTT. As protein: CSVDRTGSTEAFF.

About this clonotype: Compared with germline, one end of the junction differs, possibly owing to a read error. The rearrangement uses TRBV6-5 and TRBJ1-6; TRBD1 matches at 10 bases. From germline, CDR1 is MNHEY and CDR2 SVGAGI. CDR3 size: 15 residues. The DNA for the CDR3 is TGTGCCAGCAGTCACGGGACAGGGGAGAATTCAACCCTCCACTTT. Translated: CASSHGTGENSTLHF.